This is a list of T cell receptor beta chains from one sample in a study of graft-versus-host responses after intestinal transplantation. TCRdb keeps only in-frame clones here, not all; method: immunoSEQ multiplex PCR. The sample records just over 15,000 clones, about 67% being singletons. Sequenced material: ileum tissue, taken 14 days after transplant. The receptor set was obtained from a human patient who received an intestinal transplant, so some T cells may come from the graft donor. CDR3s include the opening cysteine and the closing phenylalanine or tryptophan. Each record gives: J gene, V gene, CDR3 protein.

TRBJ2-5 TRBV5-4 CASSLEVGGETQYF
TRBJ2-7 TRBV7-9 CASSYPGTRLGLNEQYF
TRBJ2-3 TRBV9 CASSFGSHGDTQYF
TRBJ2-1 TRBV28 CASSSGQGAVNEQFF
TRBJ2-7 TRBV7-6 CASSLEAGSYEQYF
TRBJ2-3 TRBV9 CASSVEEGTDTQYF
TRBJ2-7 TRBV2 CASSELGGTSYEQYF
TRBJ1-6 TRBV9 CASSDLNSPLHF
TRBJ1-1 TRBV6-5 CASSYNRHSEAFF
TRBJ1-1 TRBV6-1 CASSLTGVGTEAFF
TRBJ2-7 TRBV4-1 CASSQGPGLAGSEQYF
TRBJ1-5 TRBV27 CASSSGARQPQHF
TRBJ2-2 TRBV10-3 CAISSSGSLNTGELFF
TRBJ2-4 TRBV7-3 CASSRSPSGKNIQYF
TRBJ2-1 TRBV9 CASSVVESSYNEQFF
TRBJ1-1 TRBV5-4 CAISRHSAEAFF
TRBJ1-4 TRBV6-5 CAVGAGTNEKLFF
. TRBV6-5 CASSYEASSYEQYF
TRBJ2-1 TRBV10-2 CASSKVLSGFYNEQFF
TRBJ2-3 TRBV9 CASSVEGGGLAGFTDTQYF
TRBJ1-3 TRBV25-1 CASSFGNTIYF
TRBJ1-1 TRBV9 CASSGGQGRTEAFF
TRBJ2-1 TRBV5-4 CASSPTSGGVPLYNEQFF
TRBJ1-1 TRBV7-6 CASSFQQGAEAFF
TRBJ1-6 TRBV28 CASSPGDTNSPLHF
TRBJ1-1 TRBV18 CASSHGQGAEAFF
TRBJ2-1 TRBV4-2 CASSQDRGLFNEQFF
TRBJ2-7 TRBV11-2 CASSLDLAASSYEQYF
TRBJ2-3 TRBV30 CAWRGDTQYF
TRBJ2-3 TRBV11-2 CASSLGTDTQYF
. TRBV4-1 CASSQVTSGMYEQYF
TRBJ2-7 TRBV5-1 CASSLPGLPSDEQYF